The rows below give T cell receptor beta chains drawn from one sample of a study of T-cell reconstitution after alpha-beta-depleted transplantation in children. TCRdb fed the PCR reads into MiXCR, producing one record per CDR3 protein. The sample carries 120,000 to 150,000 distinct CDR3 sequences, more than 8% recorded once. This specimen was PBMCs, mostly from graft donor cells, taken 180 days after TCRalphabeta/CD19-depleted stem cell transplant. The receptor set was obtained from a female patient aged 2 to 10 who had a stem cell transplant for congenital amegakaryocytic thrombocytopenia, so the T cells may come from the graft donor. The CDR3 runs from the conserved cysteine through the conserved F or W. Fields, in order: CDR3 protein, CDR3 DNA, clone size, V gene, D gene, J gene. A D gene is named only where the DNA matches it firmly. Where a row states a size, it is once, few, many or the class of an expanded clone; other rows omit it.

CASTPPAAYGYTF | TGTGCCAGCACACCACCCGCGGCCTATGGCTACACCTTC | few | TRBV7-9 | - | TRBJ1-2
CASSLRAGKDYEQYF | TGTGCCAGCAGCCTGCGGGCAGGGAAGGACTACGAGCAGTACTTC | many | TRBV5-5 | - | TRBJ2-7
CASSPDLAPDYNEQFF | TGTGCCAGCAGCCCGGACCTAGCGCCGGACTACAATGAGCAGTTCTTC | many | TRBV7-2 | - | TRBJ2-1
CASSYRRWQSGVPKEQYF | TGTGCCAGCAGTTACAGGAGGTGGCAAAGCGGAGTCCCCAAGGAGCAGTACTTC | many | TRBV6-5 | - | TRBJ2-7
CSATTVNQPQHF | TGCAGTGCTACGACTGTAAATCAGCCCCAGCATTTT | - | TRBV20-1 | - | TRBJ1-5
CASRTAGTVGYTF | TGTGCCAGCAGGACTGCCGGGACAGTTGGCTACACCTTC | many | TRBV12-3/TRBV12-4 | TRBD1 | TRBJ1-2
CASSLTGENTGELFF | TGCGCCAGCAGCTTGACAGGGGAGAACACAGGGGAGCTGTTTTTT | many | TRBV5-1 | TRBD1 | TRBJ2-2
CASRSSGTFITDTQYF | TGTGCCAGCAGGAGCTCCGGGACATTCATCACAGATACGCAGTATTTT | - | TRBV6-1 | - | TRBJ2-3
CASSPATPYGQGFTYEQYF | TGTGCCAGCTCACCTGCTACGCCCTACGGACAGGGTTTTACCTACGAGCAGTACTTC | - | TRBV18 | TRBD1 | TRBJ2-7
CASRPDPPGSPLHF | TGTGCCAGCAGACCTGACCCCCCCGGTTCGCCCCTCCACTTT | - | TRBV28 | - | TRBJ1-6
CSARDLFRLRSTEAFF | TGCAGTGCTAGAGATCTCTTCCGACTGCGGAGCACTGAAGCTTTCTTT | - | TRBV20-1 | - | TRBJ1-1
CASSAAGVSF | TGTGCCAGCAGTGCCGCGGGGGTATCCTTC | many | TRBV2 | TRBD2 | TRBJ2-5
CASSQGGASEWDTQYF | TGCGCCAGCAGCCAAGGCGGCGCTAGCGAGTGGGATACGCAGTATTTT | many | TRBV4-3 | - | TRBJ2-3
CSARLAGVSGTGELFF | TGCAGTGCTAGACTGGCGGGGGTATCGGGGACCGGGGAGCTGTTTTTT | many | TRBV20-1 | TRBD2 | TRBJ2-2
CASNAGVNQPQHF | TGCGCCAGCAATGCAGGGGTCAATCAGCCCCAGCATTTT | - | TRBV10-2 | - | TRBJ1-5
CSARPDGNYGYTF | TGCAGTGCTAGACCCGACGGAAACTATGGCTACACCTTC | many | TRBV20-1 | - | TRBJ1-2